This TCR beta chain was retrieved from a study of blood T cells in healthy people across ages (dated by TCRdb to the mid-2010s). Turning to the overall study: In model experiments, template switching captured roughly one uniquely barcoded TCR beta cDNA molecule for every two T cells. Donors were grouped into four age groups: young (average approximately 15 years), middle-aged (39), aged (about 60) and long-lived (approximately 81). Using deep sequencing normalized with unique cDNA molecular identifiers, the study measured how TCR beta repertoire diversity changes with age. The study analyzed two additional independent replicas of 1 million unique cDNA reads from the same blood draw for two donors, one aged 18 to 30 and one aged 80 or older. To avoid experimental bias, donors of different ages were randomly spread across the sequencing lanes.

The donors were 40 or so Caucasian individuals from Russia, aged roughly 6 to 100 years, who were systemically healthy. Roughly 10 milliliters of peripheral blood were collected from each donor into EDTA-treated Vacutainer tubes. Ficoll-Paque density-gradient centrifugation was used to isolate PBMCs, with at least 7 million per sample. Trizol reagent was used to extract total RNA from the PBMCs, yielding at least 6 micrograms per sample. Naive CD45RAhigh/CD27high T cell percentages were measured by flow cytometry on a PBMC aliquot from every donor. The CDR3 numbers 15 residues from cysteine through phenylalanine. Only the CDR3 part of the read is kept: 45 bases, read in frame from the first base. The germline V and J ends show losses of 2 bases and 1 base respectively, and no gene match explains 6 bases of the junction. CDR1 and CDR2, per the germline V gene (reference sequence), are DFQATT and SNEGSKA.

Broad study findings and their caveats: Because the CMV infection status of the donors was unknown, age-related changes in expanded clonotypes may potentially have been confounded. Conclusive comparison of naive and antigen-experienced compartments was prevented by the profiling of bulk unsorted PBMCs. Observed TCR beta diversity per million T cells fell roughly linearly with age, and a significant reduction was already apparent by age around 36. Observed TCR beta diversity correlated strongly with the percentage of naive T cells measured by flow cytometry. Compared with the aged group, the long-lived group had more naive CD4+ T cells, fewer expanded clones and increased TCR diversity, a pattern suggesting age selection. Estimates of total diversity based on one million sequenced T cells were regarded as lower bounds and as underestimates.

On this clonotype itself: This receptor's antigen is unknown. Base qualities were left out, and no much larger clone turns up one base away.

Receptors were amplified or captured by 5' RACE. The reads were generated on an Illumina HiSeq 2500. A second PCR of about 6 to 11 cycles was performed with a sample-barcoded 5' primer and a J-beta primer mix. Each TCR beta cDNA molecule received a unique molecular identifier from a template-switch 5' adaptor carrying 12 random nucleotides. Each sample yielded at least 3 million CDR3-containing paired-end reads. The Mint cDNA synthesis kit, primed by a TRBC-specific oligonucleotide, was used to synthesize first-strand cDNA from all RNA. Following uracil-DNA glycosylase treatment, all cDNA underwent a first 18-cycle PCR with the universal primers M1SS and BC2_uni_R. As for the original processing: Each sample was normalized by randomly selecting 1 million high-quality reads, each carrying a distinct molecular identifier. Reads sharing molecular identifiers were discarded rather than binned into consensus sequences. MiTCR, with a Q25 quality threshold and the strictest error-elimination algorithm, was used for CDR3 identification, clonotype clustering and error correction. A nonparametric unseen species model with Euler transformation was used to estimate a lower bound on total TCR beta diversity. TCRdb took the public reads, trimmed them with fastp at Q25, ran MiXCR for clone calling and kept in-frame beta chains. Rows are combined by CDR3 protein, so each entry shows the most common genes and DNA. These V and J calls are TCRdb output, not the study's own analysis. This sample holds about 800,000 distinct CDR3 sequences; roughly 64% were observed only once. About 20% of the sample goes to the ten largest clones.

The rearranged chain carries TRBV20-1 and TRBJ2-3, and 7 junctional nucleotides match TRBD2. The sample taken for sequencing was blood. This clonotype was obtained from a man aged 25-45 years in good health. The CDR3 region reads CSARSWGGRTDTQYF. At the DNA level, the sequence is TGCAGTGCTAGATCGTGGGGGGGTCGCACAGATACGCAGTATTTT.